This TCR beta chain was sequenced in a study of T cell repertoires in cytomegalovirus infection (dated by TCRdb to the late 2010s). At the level of the whole study: Alongside well-studied HLA-B-restricted epitopes, the peptide stimulations were aimed at recently identified HLA-C-restricted CMV epitopes, whose presentation resists viral immunomodulation. The HLA type of each donor mattered for the analysis, because public TCR beta signatures pointed to carriage of CMV infection along with the matching HLA type. What the authors observed across the whole study: In both this cohort and an independent approximately 350-donor cohort, the cumulative frequency of public TCR beta family members distinguished carriers of CMV infection plus the relevant HLA type. In the ex vivo response, HLA-C-restricted CMV-specific TCR beta clonotypes were dominant, and in two of eight donors the single most frequent clonotype came from this HLA-C-restricted group.

The treatment or condition label corresponds to: in vitro stimulation with specific CMV peptide epitopes to enrich CMV-specific T cells. Sequencing instrument: Illumina HiSeq 1500. TCRdb redid the processing of the public reads, applying fastp at Q25 and MiXCR, and retained in-frame beta chains. Records with the same CDR3 protein are collapsed into one entry carrying the most frequent genes and DNA. This sample gives around 750,000 distinct CDR3 sequences in total; 30% to 35% of them show up just once. The ten largest clones take up around an eighth of the sample. The CDR3 covers 16 residues, taking in both the cysteine and the phenylalanine. The only DNA kept is the CDR3, 48 bases in frame from the first base. Deletion took 3 bases off V and 0 bases off J, with a span of 11 bases between the germline ends. CDR1 and CDR2 are drawn from the germline V gene: MDHEN, SYDVKM. This clonotype came up a few times. The specificity of this receptor is unknown. No base quality information exists; no much larger clone differs at one position.

The TCR comes from a human donor in good health (CMV status not recorded). Some clones in this sample may be carry-over from other donors' samples. The sample in question was cultured CD8+ T cells from PBMCs, obtained from culture after CMV antigen stimulation. The sequence links TRBV28 to TRBJ2-2; TRBD1 could be the D gene, as 5 bases match. The DNA is as follows: TGTGCCAGCAGTTTTACGGCAGGGACGAACACCGGGGAGCTGTTTTTT. Its protein is CASSFTAGTNTGELFF. Reference TRBV28 and TRBJ2-2 genes cover what lies past the CDR3, so the full variable domain is DVKVTQSSRYLVKRTGEKVFLECVQDMDHENMFWYRQDPGLGLRLIYFSYDVKMKEKGDIPEGYSVSREKKERFSLILESASTNQTSMYLCASSFTAGTNTGELFFGEGSRLTVL.